This T cell receptor beta chain came from a study of breast tumors, draining lymph nodes, adjacent tissues. Findings of the study overall: Most tumor T cells seemingly derive from lymph node, then expand in tumor. Tumor and nontumor repertoires were significantly more similar in luminal-like than in basal-like breast cancer. Compared with lymph nodes, tumors were less diverse; compared with nontumor tissue, more. Tumor T cell lymph node origin was a supported hypothesis, not proven.

This clonotype was detected many times. Its target is unknown. V was cut by 0 bases and J by 0 bases, with 12 bases left in between. This CDR3 region has 17 residues. The germline V gene encodes CDR1 MNHEY and CDR2 SVGAGI. Axillary draining lymph nodes of breast cancer patients supplied the node samples. TCRdb reprocessed the multiplex PCR reads via MiXCR and lists one record per CDR3 protein. Among some 150,000 distinct CDR3 sequences listed, 30% to 35% were seen once. Sequenced: axillary lymph node tissue. The genes are TRBV6-5 and TRBJ1-3, with D uncertain. The source of this sequence is a female donor with breast cancer. Some clones in this sample may be carry-over from other donors' samples. CDR3 sequence: CASSYSYRPNSGNTIYF. The DNA for the CDR3 is TGTGCCAGCAGTTACTCATACAGACCGAACTCTGGAAACACCATATATTTT.